What follows are 2 T cell receptor beta chains derived from one specimen sequenced in a study of T-cell memory formation after mild COVID-19. TCRdb re-analysed the 5' RACE reads in MiXCR, keeping a single row per CDR3 protein. The table includes approximately 400,000 distinct CDR3 sequences, around 17% detected once. The sample comprised PBMCs or a T cell subset sorted from them (not recorded which). All receptors derive from a man aged 18 to 30 who had mild COVID-19 (a few samples of this study predate the infection). Cell type and time point are not known.

A few counts support this clonotype. The chain is built from TRBV27 and TRBJ2-1, with 11 bases fitting TRBD2. The CDR3 loop spans 15 amino acids. V lost 4 bases and J lost 4; bases outside the gene matches: 3. Germline CDR1 MNHEY, CDR2 SMNVEV (reference sequence). DNA of the CDR3: TGTGCCAGCAGTTGGCTAGCGGGGGGATACAATGAGCAGTTCTTC. It codes for CASSWLAGGYNEQFF.

The V gene is TRBV5-1, the J gene TRBJ2-3; D may correspond to TRBD1 or TRBD2 (5 bases each). The ends were cut back, 4 bases at V and 2 bases at J, with 11 bases in the middle. Germline lookup yields CDR1 SGHRS and CDR2 YFSETQ. The CDR3 length is 14 residues. Written as DNA, the CDR3 is TGCGCCAGCAGCAGGGACCCTGACACAGATACGCAGTATTTT. It codes for CASSRDPDTDTQYF.